Presented here are 28 T cell receptor beta chains from one specimen sequenced in a study of OX40 agonist ivuxolimab in advanced cancers. Clones were sequenced by immunoSEQ multiplex PCR, and TCRdb holds only the in-frame ones, with some missing. The sample lists some 130,000 clones, 90% occurring once. The sequenced sample was CD4+ or CD8+ T cells sorted from blood, obtained in a trial of the OX40 agonist ivuxolimab. The source of these receptors is an adult with an advanced solid tumor such as melanoma, head and neck, liver or kidney cancer.

The rearrangement joins TRBV19 to TRBJ2-6; 8 bases match TRBD1. The CDR3 is made up of 18 amino acids. The V and J ends lost 6 bases and 2 bases, in that order; junction bases with no gene match: 12. Germline CDR1 and CDR2: LNHDA and SQIVND (reference sequence). The DNA of the CDR3 is TGTGCCAGTAGGTCGACGGGACAGGCCACCACTGGGGCCAACGTCCTGACTTTC. Residues: CASRSTGQATTGANVLTF.

This clone showed up just once. The J gene is TRBJ1-2, the V gene TRBV7-2; 8 positions agree with TRBD1. Germline CDR1 reads SGHTA; CDR2 reads FQGNSA. V lost 6 bases, J lost 7 bases, and 19 bases stayed unmatched. This CDR3 is built from 17 residues. The CDR3, as DNA: TGTGCCAGCAGACCTCCGGGACAGGAGGCTCCCGGAGCTGGCTACACCTTC. Residues: CASRPPGQEAPGAGYTF.

The rearrangement links TRBV6-4 to TRBJ2-3, with D hard to call. The V gene's germline CDR1 is MRHNA and CDR2 SNTAGT. V lost 0 bases to trimming and J lost 3 bases, with 4 bases between them. The CDR3 runs 13 residues. The DNA for the CDR3 is TGTGCCAGCAGTGACTCGGCGACAGATACGCAGTATTTT. It encodes CASSDSATDTQYF.

The V and J genes are TRBV6-5 and TRBJ1-1; D ambiguous. CDR1 and CDR2 (germline): MNHEY, SVGAGI. The CDR3 extends over 15 amino acids. The V gene lost 2 bases and the J gene lost 0 bases, with 10 bases spanning the gap. The CDR3 region is CASSYRGSMNTEAFF. Here the CDR3 DNA reads TGTGCCAGCAGTTACCGTGGCAGCATGAACACTGAAGCTTTCTTT.

The chain couples TRBV19 to TRBJ1-3; D ambiguous. V was shortened by 7 bases and J by 0 bases, with 13 bases between the two germline ends. Germline loops: CDR1 LNHDA, CDR2 SQIVND (reference sequence). This CDR3 region has 15 residues. CDR3 nucleotide sequence: TGTGCCAGTAACCAACAGCTCTACTCTGGAAACACCATATATTTT. This sequence encodes CASNQQLYSGNTIYF.

The V and J genes are TRBV9 and TRBJ2-7; D might be TRBD1 or TRBD2, each matching 5 bases. V gave up 0 bases and J gave up 2 bases, with 9 bases separating them. The germline V gene encodes CDR1 SGDLS and CDR2 YYNGEE. This CDR3 is 14 amino acids long. The CDR3 DNA follows: TGTGCCAGCAGCGTAGCTACGGGGCCCTACGAGCAGTACTTC. The encoded protein is CASSVATGPYEQYF.

This clone was detected once. This chain links TRBV5-1 with TRBJ1-3; TRBD1 matches 8 bases. Germline values: CDR1 SGHRS, CDR2 YFSETQ. CDR3 size: 14 residues. The J segment lost 8 bases and the V segment lost 0 bases, leaving 4 bases of the junction unmatched. In DNA, the CDR3 is TGCGCCAGCAGCTTGGCAGGGGGCGAGGACACCATATATTTT. This encodes CASSLAGGEDTIYF.

The chain recombines TRBV19 with TRBJ2-7, with 7 positions matching TRBD1. The germline CDR1 and CDR2 sequences are LNHDA and SQIVND (reference sequence). The CDR3 runs to 14 residues. With V trimmed by 2 bases and J by 3 bases, 4 bases remained unmatched. The CDR3 here is CASSIKWDSYEQYF. CDR3 DNA: TGTGCCAGTAGTATAAAGTGGGACAGCTACGAGCAGTACTTC.

This chain uses TRBV11-2 with TRBJ2-1; 8 bases are shared with TRBD2. CDR1 and CDR2 from the germline V gene are SGHAT and FQNNGV. The V gene end was trimmed by 6 bases and the J gene end by 4 bases; junction bases not matched to a gene: 5. The CDR3 loop spans 14 amino acids. CDR3 coding DNA: TGTGCCAGCAGGAACCTAGCGGGTTACAATGAGCAGTTCTTC. The encoded protein is CASRNLAGYNEQFF.

V and J are TRBV7-6 and TRBJ1-6, with a weak D call TRBD1 (5 bases). The length of the CDR3 is 14 residues. Per germline, CDR1 SGHVS and CDR2 FNYEAQ. Trimming stripped 5 bases from V and 10 bases from J, with 15 bases between. This chain's CDR3 is CASSPQEVWSPLHF. CDR3 nucleotides: TGTGCCAGCAGCCCACAGGAGGTTTGGTCACCCCTCCACTTT.

The rearrangement links TRBV2 to TRBJ2-1, with D possibly being TRBD2 (5 bases). V was pared by 8 bases and J by 5 bases, with 19 bases between. The CDR3 has 15 amino acids. CDR1 and CDR2 (germline): SNHLY, FYNNEI. The CDR3 DNA reads as TGTGCCAGCCGCAGGCCCGGAGGAATCCACAATGAGCAGTTCTTC. As protein: CASRRPGGIHNEQFF.

The rearrangement joins TRBV18 to TRBJ2-3; the match to TRBD2 covers 7 bases. V dropped 0 bases and J dropped 4; count of bases not matched to a gene: 4. Germline CDR1 and CDR2: KGHSH and LQKENI. CDR3 length equals 15 residues. In DNA form, the CDR3 reads TGTGCCAGCTCACCACCGGGGAGGGCGGCAGATACGCAGTATTTT. It yields the protein CASSPPGRAADTQYF.

The chain links TRBV30 to TRBJ1-5; 10 positions match TRBD1. Unmatched junction bases numbered 4, after V lost 3 bases and J lost 5 bases. Germline lookup yields CDR1 GTSNPN and CDR2 SVGIG (reference sequence). This CDR3 spans 14 amino acids. The CDR3 nucleotides are TGTGCCTGGAGCTCGGGACAGGGGCATCAGCCCCAGCATTTT. This sequence encodes CAWSSGQGHQPQHF.

The V gene is TRBV5-4, the J gene TRBJ1-2, with D unresolved. Germline V gives CDR1 SGHNT, CDR2 YYREEE (reference sequence). The CDR3 spans 14 residues. V was cut by 4 bases and J by 4 bases, with 14 bases left in between. CDR3 residues: CASSTSGGSYGYTF. In nucleotides, the CDR3 is TGTGCCAGCAGCACTTCGGGAGGGTCCTATGGCTACACCTTC. Combining the CDR3 with reference TRBV5-4 and TRBJ1-2 gives the whole variable domain ETGVTQSPTHLIKTRGQQVTLRCSSQSGHNTVSWYQQALGQGPQFIFQYYREEENGRGNFPPRFSGLQFPNYSSELNVNALELDDSALYLCASSTSGGSYGYTFGSGTRLTVV.

The chain has TRBV7-9 and TRBJ2-3; 7 nucleotides match TRBD2. CDR3 length: 14 amino acids. With V trimmed by 1 base and J by 4 bases, 2 bases remained unmatched. Germline CDR1 is SEHNR and CDR2 is FQNEAQ (reference sequence). CDR3 sequence reads: CASSLGLAADTQYF. The DNA of the CDR3 is TGTGCCAGCAGCTTAGGGCTAGCGGCAGATACGCAGTATTTT.

The chain employs TRBV28 and TRBJ2-5; TRBD2 is a possible D gene (6 bases). The CDR3 contains 13 residues. V was clipped by 2 bases and J by 5 bases, with 9 bases between them. Germline CDR1 and CDR2: MDHEN and SYDVKM. DNA for the CDR3: TGTGCCAGCAGTTTAGCGGAGGGGGAGACCCAGTACTTC. Its translation is CASSLAEGETQYF.

The chain is built from TRBV7-2 and TRBJ2-2, with TRBD2 identical over 12 bases. The J segment lost 6 bases and the V segment lost 1 base, leaving 6 bases of the junction unmatched. Germline loops: CDR1 SGHTA, CDR2 FQGNSA. The CDR3 is 17 amino acids. This chain's CDR3 is CASSLDTTSGRAGELFF. In DNA form, the CDR3 reads TGTGCCAGCAGCTTAGATACGACTAGCGGGAGAGCCGGGGAGCTGTTTTTT.

The chain links TRBV5-5 to TRBJ1-1; the D is unclear. The CDR3 is 13 amino acids. Trimming removed 1 base at V and 3 bases at J, with 7 bases between. The germline V gene has CDR1 SGHKS and CDR2 YYEKEE (reference sequence). The DNA for the CDR3 is TGTGCCAGCAGCTTGCTTGGGGACACTGAAGCTTTCTTT. As protein: CASSLLGDTEAFF.

The chain employs TRBV7-2 and TRBJ2-3; 7 bases are shared with TRBD2. Per the germline V gene, CDR1 is SGHTA and CDR2 is FQGNSA. The CDR3 length is 15 residues. V lost 1 base and J lost 1; bases outside the gene matches: 2. The CDR3 DNA reads as TGTGCCAGCAGCTTAGGGGGACTACGCACAGATACGCAGTATTTT. It codes for CASSLGGLRTDTQYF.

This chain links TRBV19 with TRBJ2-7; 8 bases map to TRBD1. V was clipped by 2 bases and J by 1 base; unmatched bases: 4. Germline V gene sequence: CDR1 LNHDA, CDR2 SQIVND (reference sequence). The CDR3 extends over 15 amino acids. Here the CDR3 DNA reads TGTGCCAGTAGTATACGGGACAGGAATTCCTACGAGCAGTACTTC. As protein: CASSIRDRNSYEQYF.

The V call is TRBV28, the J call TRBJ2-1, with D perhaps matching TRBD2 (6 bases). The CDR3 has 13 residues. Germline V gene lookup returns CDR1 MDHEN and CDR2 SYDVKM. Trimming removed 5 bases at V and 9 bases at J, with 14 bases between. The CDR3 region has the DNA TGTGCCAGCAGTCCGGCCCGGCGGGGTGAGCAGTTCTTC. This translates into CASSPARRGEQFF. The variable domain in full, completed from reference TRBV28 and TRBJ2-1, reads DVKVTQSSRYLVKRTGEKVFLECVQDMDHENMFWYRQDPGLGLRLIYFSYDVKMKEKGDIPEGYSVSREKKERFSLILESASTNQTSMYLCASSPARRGEQFFGPGTRLTVL.

The chain joins TRBV7-8 to TRBJ2-7; 9 bases match TRBD2. The CDR3 runs to 14 residues. Trimming took 3 bases from V and 2 from J; bases not matched to a gene: 2. CDR1 SGHVS and CDR2 FQNEAQ come from the germline V gene. The CDR3 loop reads CASSLQREAYEQYF. The DNA for the CDR3 is TGTGCCAGCAGCTTGCAGCGGGAGGCCTACGAGCAGTACTTC.

Only one count was recorded for this clone. The rearrangement links TRBV28 to TRBJ1-2; TRBD1 matches 9 bases. The CDR3 is made up of 14 amino acids. From germline, CDR1 is MDHEN and CDR2 SYDVKM. J gave up 4 bases and V 4 bases, and 4 bases lay outside the gene matches. CDR3 region: CASSSGQGTYGYTF. CDR3 sequence (DNA): TGTGCCAGCAGTTCCGGACAGGGGACCTATGGCTACACCTTC.

V gene TRBV7-3 combines with J gene TRBJ2-1, with D unclear. This CDR3 region has 13 residues. Per the germline V gene, CDR1 is SGHTA and CDR2 is FQGTGA. Between the trimmed V and J ends, which lost 5 bases and 7 bases, there was a span of 12 bases. CDR3 in amino acids: CASSPSPKNEQFF. Here the CDR3 DNA reads TGTGCCAGCAGCCCCTCTCCGAAAAATGAGCAGTTCTTC.

This clone was seen just once. V gene TRBV15 combines with J gene TRBJ1-2; the match to TRBD1 covers 8 bases. J was trimmed by 4 bases and V by 0 bases; bases with no gene match: 10. CDR3 length: 17 amino acids. Germline V gives CDR1 LNHNV, CDR2 YYDKDF (reference sequence). The DNA for the CDR3 is TGTGCCACCAGCAGAGATAGGACAGGGAGATATGGCTATGGCTACACCTTC. Its translation is CATSRDRTGRYGYGYTF. Combining the CDR3 with reference TRBV15 and TRBJ1-2 gives the whole variable domain DAMVIQNPRYQVTQFGKPVTLSCSQTLNHNVMYWYQQKSSQAPKLLFHYYDKDFNNEADTPDNFQSRRPNTSFCFLDIRSPGLGDTAMYLCATSRDRTGRYGYGYTFGSGTRLTVV.

The chain recombines TRBV18 with TRBJ1-5; unclear D gene. Germline CDR1 reads KGHSH; CDR2 reads LQKENI. Trimming stripped 3 bases from V and 2 bases from J, with 14 bases between. There are 16 residues in the CDR3. The CDR3 nucleotides read TGTGCCAGCTCACCTCAGCCGGGATCGGGCAATCAGCCCCAGCATTTT. Residues: CASSPQPGSGNQPQHF.

In nucleotides, the CDR3 is TGTGCCAGCAGTTTACGACAGGGGAGACAAGAGACCCAGTACTTC. Amino acids: CASSLRQGRQETQYF. This sequence joins TRBV28 and TRBJ2-5; 8 bases line up with TRBD1. The CDR3 totals 15 residues. CDR1 and CDR2 from the germline V gene are MDHEN and SYDVKM. V lost 2 bases to trimming and J lost 2 bases; unmatched junction nucleotides: 4.

The V and J genes are TRBV9 and TRBJ1-3; D uncertain. V lost 4 bases to trimming and J lost 0 bases, with 14 bases between them. The CDR3 spans 16 residues. Germline V gene lookup returns CDR1 SGDLS and CDR2 YYNGEE. CDR3 DNA sequence: TGTGCCAGCAGCTCTAGTAGGCACCCCTCTGGAAACACCATATATTTT. This encodes CASSSSRHPSGNTIYF. The full variable domain, its missing parts supplied by reference TRBV9 and TRBJ1-3, is DSGVTQTPKHLITATGQRVTLRCSPRSGDLSVYWYQQSLDQGLQFLIQYYNGEERAKGNILERFSAQQFPDLHSELNLSSLELGDSALYFCASSSSRHPSGNTIYFGEGSWLTVV.